Sequencing of this T cell receptor (beta chain) was carried out in a study of T cells in Graves' hyperthyroidism and ophthalmopathy. The CDR3 contains 16 residues. With 4 bases removed from V and 0 bases from J, the gap between germline ends came to 17 bases. CDR1 is SGHNT, CDR2 YYREEE, per germline (reference sequence). TCR beta CDR3 sequences were amplified from RNA transcripts. HTBI primers drove first-round RT-PCR of the TCR CDR3. MiXCR, run by TCRdb on the multiplex PCR reads, gives a single entry per CDR3 protein. This table has 450,000 to 700,000 distinct CDR3 sequences, roughly 50% appearing once. Uncontrolled infection, other autoimmune disease, pregnancy or lactation disqualified patients from enrolment. Used for diagnoses were clinical symptoms, serum thyroxine and TRAb, thyroid ultrasound and orbital computed tomography. This clonotype was counted at least ten times. The antigen is undetermined.

Broader study findings: Ophthalmopathy and stable hyperthyroidism were separated by a 13 V-J model.

Sequencing used peripheral blood or thyroid tissue (not recorded which). This chain connects TRBV5-4 to TRBJ2-7; D gene unclear. The TCR sequence derives from an adult woman with Graves' disease, either hyperthyroidism or ophthalmopathy (not recorded which). This CDR3 reads CASSDPKTEGSYEQYF. CDR3 in DNA: TGTGCCAGCAGCGACCCCAAGACTGAAGGCTCCTACGAGCAGTACTTC.